The rows below give T cell receptor beta chains drawn from one sample of a study of T cell clonotyping in hematopoietic cell transplantation. Only in-frame clones appear in the TCRdb table, and some are missing; sequencing was by immunoSEQ multiplex PCR. The data show roughly 44,000 clones, roughly 96% seen once. Sequencing was carried out using peripheral blood mononuclear cells. Receptors were obtained from a man between 25 and 39 years old in good health. Some clones in this sample may be carry-over from other donors' samples. CDR3s include the opening cysteine and the closing phenylalanine or tryptophan. The order of the fields is V gene, clone size, D gene, J gene, CDR3 protein, CDR3 DNA. The D gene is left open where the match is weak. Clone size is given for some rows only: seen once, a few or many times, or a class if the clone is expanded.

>TRBV19|NA|NA|TRBJ2-7
CASSIAASETSSYEQYF
TGTGCCAGTAGTATAGCGGCTAGCGAGACCAGCTCCTACGAGCAGTACTTC
>TRBV9|NA|TRBD1|TRBJ1-1
CASSAGTGVRRPTEAFF
TGTGCCAGCAGCGCCGGGACAGGGGTTAGGAGGCCCACTGAAGCTTTCTTT
>TRBV28|NA|TRBD1|TRBJ1-2
CASSGGTVANYGYTF
TGTGCCAGCAGTGGGGGGACAGTAGCTAACTATGGCTACACCTTC
>TRBV13|NA|NA|TRBJ2-2
CASSLGSGRGPGELFF
TGTGCCAGCAGCTTAGGGTCTGGCAGGGGCCCCGGGGAGCTGTTTTTT
>TRBV5-3|once|NA|TRBJ2-2
CARSPSEGTTSGELFF
TGTGCCAGAAGCCCGTCGGAGGGTACAACATCCGGGGAGCTGTTTTTT
>TRBV2|NA|NA|TRBJ1-3
CASKGGNTIYF
TGTGCCAGCAAGGGTGGAAACACCATATATTTT
>TRBV27|NA|NA|TRBJ1-2
CASSSLPRSGTIYGYTF
TGTGCCAGCAGTTCCCTGCCCAGATCAGGGACAATCTATGGCTACACCTTC
>TRBV2|NA|NA|TRBJ2-1
CASSAEGWHEQFF
TGTGCCAGCAGTGCTGAGGGTTGGCATGAGCAGTTCTTC
>TRBV6-1|NA|NA|TRBJ1-2
CASSVRTDLYGYTF
TGTGCCAGCAGTGTTAGGACAGACCTCTATGGCTACACCTTC
>TRBV11-3|NA|TRBD1|TRBJ1-1
CASTLGGQGPFTEAFF
TGTGCCAGCACCCTGGGGGGACAGGGGCCTTTCACTGAAGCTTTCTTT
>TRBV10-3|NA|NA|TRBJ2-5
CAISDWCYVWAQYF
TGTGCCATCAGTGATTGGTGTTACGTTTGGGCCCAGTACTTC
>TRBV27|NA|NA|TRBJ2-1
CASSKDPGTTIFNEQFF
TGTGCCAGCAGCAAAGATCCCGGGACGACGATTTTCAATGAGCAGTTCTTC
>TRBV5-6|NA|TRBD1|TRBJ2-7
CASNWDRNPYEQYF
TGTGCCAGCAACTGGGACAGAAACCCCTACGAGCAGTACTTC
>TRBV5-1|NA|NA|TRBJ2-1
CASSLGKRVSSYNEQFF
TGCGCCAGCAGCTTGGGCAAAAGGGTTAGCTCCTACAATGAGCAGTTCTTC
>TRBV29-1|NA|NA|TRBJ1-3
CSVSQGVPSGNTIYF
TGCAGCGTATCCCAGGGCGTCCCGTCTGGAAACACCATATATTTT
>TRBV5-6|NA|NA|TRBJ1-2
CASSLDRDYGYTF
TGTGCCAGCAGCTTGGATAGGGACTATGGCTACACCTTC
>TRBV5-1|NA|TRBD1|TRBJ2-7
CASSPRQGTAYEQYF
TGCGCCAGCAGCCCCCGACAGGGGACGGCCTACGAGCAGTACTTC
>TRBV28|NA|NA|TRBJ1-2
CASSHPVQGAKGGYTF
TGTGCCAGCAGTCACCCTGTACAGGGTGCCAAGGGTGGCTACACCTTC
>TRBV30|NA|NA|TRBJ2-7
CAWSVIYEQYF
TGTGCCTGGAGTGTTATTTACGAGCAGTACTTC
>TRBV11-2|NA|NA|TRBJ1-1
CASSLLQVNTEAFF
TGTGCCAGCAGCTTACTACAGGTTAACACTGAAGCTTTCTTT
>TRBV6-1|NA|TRBD1|TRBJ1-1
CASRQGPENTEAFF
TGTGCCAGCAGACAGGGGCCCGAGAACACTGAAGCTTTCTTT
>TRBV5-1|NA|NA|TRBJ2-6
CASSPRGDTGVGANVLTF
TGCGCCAGCAGCCCAAGGGGCGACACCGGAGTCGGGGCCAACGTCCTGACTTTC
>TRBV11-2|NA|TRBD1|TRBJ2-3
CASSSAGTGGGRADTQYF
TGTGCCAGCAGCTCAGCCGGGACAGGGGGTGGAAGAGCAGATACGCAGTATTTT
>TRBV11-2|NA|NA|TRBJ2-7
CASSPAYEQYF
TGTGCCAGCAGCCCCGCCTACGAGCAGTACTTC
>TRBV1|NA|NA|TRBJ2-5
CTNGRQGFKTQYF
TGCACCAACGGGAGGCAGGGCTTTAAGACCCAGTACTTC
>TRBV13|NA|TRBD2|TRBJ2-7
CASSSGLAINEQYF
TGTGCCAGCAGCTCGGGACTAGCAATCAACGAGCAGTACTTC
>TRBV25-1|NA|TRBD1|TRBJ1-2
CASSSGTVHGYTF
TGTGCCAGCAGTTCCGGGACAGTTCATGGCTACACCTTC
>TRBV18|NA|TRBD1|TRBJ1-5
CASSRKPEPRQGLDQPQHF
TGTGCCAGCTCACGGAAGCCGGAACCGAGACAGGGGCTCGATCAGCCCCAGCATTTT
>TRBV6-1|NA|TRBD2|TRBJ2-7
CASSPGVAGKHEQYF
TGTGCCAGCAGCCCTGGAGTAGCGGGGAAACACGAGCAGTACTTC
>TRBV6-5|NA|TRBD2|TRBJ2-5
CASRTGGETQYF
TGTGCCAGCAGAACGGGGGGAGAGACCCAGTACTTC
>TRBV7-9|once|TRBD1|TRBJ2-2
CAIRDRGGTGELFF
TGTGCCATCCGGGACAGGGGAGGCACCGGGGAGCTGTTTTTT
>TRBV2|NA|NA|TRBJ2-7
CASSTRISYEQYF
TGTGCCAGCAGCACTAGGATATCCTACGAGCAGTACTTC
>TRBV10-3|NA|NA|TRBJ2-3
CASRGDTQYF
TGTGCCTCCAGAGGAGATACGCAGTATTTT
>TRBV5-4|NA|TRBD2|TRBJ2-7
CASSNGLVTYEQYF
TGTGCCAGCAGCAACGGACTAGTTACCTACGAGCAGTACTTC
>TRBV6-1|NA|TRBD2|TRBJ2-1
CASSQLAGLEQFF
TGTGCCAGCAGCCAACTAGCGGGACTTGAGCAGTTCTTC
>TRBV7-6|NA|NA|TRBJ1-5
CASSLGRGGVMGSNQPQHF
TGTGCCAGCAGCTTGGGGAGGGGAGGCGTGATGGGTAGCAATCAGCCCCAGCATTTT
>TRBV7-9|once|TRBD1|TRBJ2-7
CASSQQGYEQYF
TGTGCCAGCAGCCAACAGGGGTACGAGCAGTACTTC
>TRBV5-4|NA|NA|TRBJ1-1
CASSLTGNTEAFF
TGTGCCAGCAGCTTGACAGGGAACACTGAAGCTTTCTTT
>TRBV6-1|NA|NA|TRBJ2-3
CASSERGDTQYF
TGTGCCAGCAGTGAACGGGGAGATACGCAGTATTTT
>TRBV5-1|NA|NA|TRBJ2-1
CASSSGGYNEQFF
TGCGCCAGCAGCTCAGGAGGATACAATGAGCAGTTCTTC
>TRBV25-1|NA|NA|TRBJ1-5
CASSEVGFNQPQHF
TGTGCCAGCAGTGAAGTGGGGTTCAATCAGCCCCAGCATTTT
>TRBV13|once|TRBD1|TRBJ2-5
CASSRRDREAHETQYF
TGTGCCAGCAGCCGCCGGGACAGGGAGGCCCATGAGACCCAGTACTTC
>TRBV7-2|NA|NA|TRBJ1-1
CASSLGAGVTEAFF
TGTGCCAGCAGCTTAGGGGCGGGGGTCACTGAAGCTTTCTTT
>TRBV4-3|NA|TRBD1|TRBJ1-1
CASSQELTGTGRNTEAFF
TGCGCCAGCAGCCAAGAACTCACCGGGACAGGGAGGAACACTGAAGCTTTCTTT
>TRBV7-3|once|TRBD2|TRBJ2-2
CASSLGLAGANTGELFF
TGTGCCAGCAGCTTAGGACTAGCGGGAGCGAACACCGGGGAGCTGTTTTTT